Listed here is a single TCR beta chain. This clone was recorded only once. Its recognized antigen is unknown. One base away there is no much larger clone; base qualities are not given. CDR1 PRHDT and CDR2 FYEKMQ were looked up in the germline V gene (reference sequence). CDR3 length: 15 amino acids, cysteine to phenylalanine. Kept here is only the CDR3 DNA, which spans 45 bases and is read in frame from base 1. Trimming takes 5 bases off V and 1 base off J; junction bases not matched to a gene: 7. The data derive from a study of blood T cell repertoires in COVID-19 (TCRdb year 2020). With respect to the entire study: The collaborator samples originated in the United States, Italy and Spain and spanned the acute and convalescent phases of COVID-19. The material from the prospective study consisted of cDNA or gDNA derived from T cells, B-cell-depleted T cells, or PBMCs. Deeply sampled blood TCRbeta repertoires from subjects exposed to, actively infected with, or recovered from COVID-19 were included in the dataset. The repertoires were released in a freely available public database intended as a resource for research on the immune response to SARS-CoV-2. The samples were drawn from two sources: the first 160 participants of the ongoing ImmuneRACE study, and approximately 1,300 subjects contributed by 6 global collaborators. Sample metadata almost always included a de-identified subject ID, COVID-19 status, age in years and sex. Where available, HLA class I and class II types were taken from metadata supplied by the sample provider and were not determined by assay-based typing. General study outcomes and caveats: The quantity of clinical and demographic metadata differed by source and by participant and was supplied without curation.

Another Seattle source contributed samples from volunteer blood donors who had recovered from COVID-19. The collaborating institutions used their own protocols to collect whole blood in K2EDTA tubes. For TCRbeta analysis, collaborator samples were shipped as frozen whole blood, as isolated PBMCs, or as DNA extracted from either sample type. TCRbeta CDR3 regions were amplified from genomic DNA by means of the immunoSEQ Assay, a bias-controlled multiplex PCR. The original methods were these. The number of nucleated cells in each sample was estimated by amplification of reference gene primers within the assay. Sequence reads were collapsed and filtered to measure the absolute abundance of every unique TCRbeta CDR3 rearrangement. Productive Simpson clonality was computed per sample as the square root of Simpson's diversity index over productive rearrangements. TCRdb retrieved this table from immuneACCESS and kept in-frame rearrangements only. Not all clones are present; in checked studies, unresolved V genes account for under half, and no reason is known for the remainder. V and J calls and clone size come straight from that table; D and trimming were deduced from the DNA. Present in this sample are about 260,000 clones, 88% of which were seen just once. The ten largest clones take up about 4.1% of the sample.

The chain was built from TRBV13 and TRBJ1-2; TRBD1 fits 7 bases in the junction. This sequence was found in a man aged 60 to 69 who had recovered from COVID-19. Source material: peripheral blood. The CDR3 sequence is CASSHRRGDNYGYTF. The DNA sequence reads TGTGCCAGCAGCCACCGCAGGGGGGATAACTATGGCTACACCTTC.